This T cell receptor (beta chain) derives from a study of response to subunit inactivated influenza vaccine (dated by TCRdb to the late 2010s). Context from the whole study: The study used deep quantitative T cell receptor repertoire profiling to track responses to a trivalent subunit inactivated influenza vaccine. Points the paper makes about the study in general: The authors suggested that each seasonal influenza vaccination may recruit only a limited number of new T cells.

CDR3 length: 17 amino acids, cysteine to phenylalanine. Only the CDR3 DNA is retained, 51 bases long and in frame from the first base. The germline V gene yields SGHTA for CDR1 and FQGNSA for CDR2. Compared with germline, V lacks 2 bases and J lacks 4 bases; bases without a gene match: 7. This clonotype was counted only a few times. Its cognate antigen has yet to be identified. Per-nucleotide qualities are absent, and no much larger clonotype sits a single base away. The receptor library was made with RT-PCR. Sequencing relied on an Illumina HiSeq 2500. The public sequencing data were trimmed at Q25 with fastp and processed into clonotypes with MiXCR by TCRdb, which kept only in-frame beta chains. All rows with the same CDR3 protein become a single entry with the most common DNA and genes. The sample table lists roughly 700,000 distinct CDR3 sequences, around a sixth of them with a count of one. Together, the top ten hold 9.5% to 13% of the sample.

The receptor's source is a man aged 45 to 65 who received an inactivated influenza vaccine. Donor details come from another sample of the same person, matched by shared clones. The sequence joins TRBV7-2 to TRBJ2-2, with 10 central nucleotides matching TRBD2. This specimen was PBMCs from blood, taken about 11 days after vaccination. The sequenced DNA is TGTGCCAGCAGCTTACAGGTAGCGGGAGGAGGCACCGGGGAGCTGTTTTTT. Its amino acids are CASSLQVAGGGTGELFF.